The present T cell receptor (beta chain) was sequenced within a study of patients and donors after allogeneic stem cell transplantation (TCRdb year 2020). The method was RT-PCR. This sample was sequenced with a NextSeq 550. TCRdb passed the public sequencing reads through fastp at Q25 and MiXCR, retaining productive beta sequences. Entries that share a CDR3 protein sequence are merged under the most common genes and DNA. Here the sample has about a million distinct CDR3 sequences; roughly 18% occur a single time. 5% to 6.5% of the sample goes to the ten largest clones. This clonotype was seen only a few times. The specificity of this receptor is unknown. Nothing much larger sits one base from this clone, and base qualities are not available. The sample comprised blood, either unsorted or a sorted T cell fraction (not recorded which). The origin of this receptor is a human donor who was either an allogeneic HSCT recipient or a stem cell or donor lymphocyte infusion donor (not recorded which). It is not recorded whose cells these are; they may come from a transplant donor.

The CDR3 loop reads CASSSYNVTGYTF. The nucleotide sequence is TGTGCCAGCAGTTCTTACAACGTAACTGGCTACACCTTC. Here the chain combines TRBV12-3 or TRBV12-4 and TRBJ1-2; too little of a D gene remains to name it. V lost 4 bases and J lost 7 bases; the stretch between them is 13 bases long. Inclusive of the bounding cysteine and phenylalanine, the CDR3 is 13 residues long. The kept DNA is CDR3 alone, 39 bases in frame from the first base.